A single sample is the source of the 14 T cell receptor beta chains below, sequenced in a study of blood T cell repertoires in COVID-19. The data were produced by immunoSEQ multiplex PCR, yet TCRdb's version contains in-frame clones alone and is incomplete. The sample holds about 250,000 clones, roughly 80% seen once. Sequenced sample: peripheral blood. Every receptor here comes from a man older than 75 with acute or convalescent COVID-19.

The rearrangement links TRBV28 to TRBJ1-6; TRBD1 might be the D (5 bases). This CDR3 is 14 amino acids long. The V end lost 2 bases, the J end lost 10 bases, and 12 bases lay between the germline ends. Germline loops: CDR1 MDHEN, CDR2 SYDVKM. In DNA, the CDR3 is TGTGCCAGCAGTTTACCCTCAGGGCGCTCACCCCTCCACTTT. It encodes CASSLPSGRSPLHF.

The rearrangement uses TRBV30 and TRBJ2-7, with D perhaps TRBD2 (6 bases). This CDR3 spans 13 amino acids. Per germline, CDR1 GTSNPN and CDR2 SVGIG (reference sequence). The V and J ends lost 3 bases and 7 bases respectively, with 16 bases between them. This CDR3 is CAWSVRDLGEQYF. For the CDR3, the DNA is TGTGCCTGGAGCGTCCGGGACTTGGGGGAGCAGTACTTC.

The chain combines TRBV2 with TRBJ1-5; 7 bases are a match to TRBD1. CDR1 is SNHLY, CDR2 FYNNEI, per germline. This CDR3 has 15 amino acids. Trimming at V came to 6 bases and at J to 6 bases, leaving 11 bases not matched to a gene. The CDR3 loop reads CASSLHPHRGQPQHF. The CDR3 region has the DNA TGTGCCAGCAGCCTCCACCCCCACAGGGGTCAGCCCCAGCATTTT.

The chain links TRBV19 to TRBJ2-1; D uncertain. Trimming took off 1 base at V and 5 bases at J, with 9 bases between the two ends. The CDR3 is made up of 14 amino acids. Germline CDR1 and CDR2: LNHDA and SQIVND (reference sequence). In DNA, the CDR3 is TGTGCCAGTAGTATAGTCGGTTCCCACAATGAGCAGTTCTTC. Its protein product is CASSIVGSHNEQFF.

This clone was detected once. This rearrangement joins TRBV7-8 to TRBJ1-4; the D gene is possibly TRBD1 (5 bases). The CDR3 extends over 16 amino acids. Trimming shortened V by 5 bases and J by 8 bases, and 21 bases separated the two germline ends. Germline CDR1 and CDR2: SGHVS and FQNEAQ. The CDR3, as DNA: TGTGCCAGCAGCCCTTTAGGGACGGGGGATAAAGAAAAACTGTTTTTT. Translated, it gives CASSPLGTGDKEKLFF.

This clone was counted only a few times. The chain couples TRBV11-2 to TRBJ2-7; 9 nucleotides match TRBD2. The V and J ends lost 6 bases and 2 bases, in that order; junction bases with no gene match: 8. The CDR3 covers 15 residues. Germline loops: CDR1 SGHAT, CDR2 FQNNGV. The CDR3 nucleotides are TGTGCCAGCAGGGTAAGCGGGAGGAAGACCTACGAGCAGTACTTC. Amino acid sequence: CASRVSGRKTYEQYF.

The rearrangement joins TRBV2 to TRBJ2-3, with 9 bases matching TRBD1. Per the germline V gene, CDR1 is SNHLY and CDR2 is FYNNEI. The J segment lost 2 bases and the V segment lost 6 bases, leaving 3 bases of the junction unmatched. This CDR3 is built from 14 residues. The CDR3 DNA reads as TGTGCCAGCAGACGGGACAGGGCCACAGATACGCAGTATTTT. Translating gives CASRRDRATDTQYF.

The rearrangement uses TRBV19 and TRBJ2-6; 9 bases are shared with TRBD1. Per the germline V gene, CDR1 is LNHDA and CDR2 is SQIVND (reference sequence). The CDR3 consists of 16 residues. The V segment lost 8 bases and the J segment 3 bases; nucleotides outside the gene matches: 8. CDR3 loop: CASGKTGGNGANVLTF. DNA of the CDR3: TGTGCCAGTGGAAAGACAGGGGGAAATGGGGCCAACGTCCTGACTTTC.

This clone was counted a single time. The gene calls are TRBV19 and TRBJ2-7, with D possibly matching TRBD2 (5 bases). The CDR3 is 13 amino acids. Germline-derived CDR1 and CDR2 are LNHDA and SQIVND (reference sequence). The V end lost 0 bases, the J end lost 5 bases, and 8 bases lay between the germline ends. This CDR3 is CASSIDRGNEQYF. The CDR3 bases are TGTGCCAGTAGTATAGATCGGGGTAACGAGCAGTACTTC.

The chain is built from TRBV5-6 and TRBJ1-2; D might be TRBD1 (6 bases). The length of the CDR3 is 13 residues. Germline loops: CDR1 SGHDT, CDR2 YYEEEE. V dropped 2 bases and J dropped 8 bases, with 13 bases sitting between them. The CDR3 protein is CASSLVDREGYTF. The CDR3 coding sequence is TGTGCCAGCAGCTTAGTGGACAGAGAAGGCTACACCTTC.

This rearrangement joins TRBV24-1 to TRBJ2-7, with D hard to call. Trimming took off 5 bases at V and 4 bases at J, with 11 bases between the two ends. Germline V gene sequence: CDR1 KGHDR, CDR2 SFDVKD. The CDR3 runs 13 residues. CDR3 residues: CATSGSPPYEQYF. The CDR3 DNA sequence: TGTGCCACCAGTGGTTCCCCCCCTTACGAGCAGTACTTC.

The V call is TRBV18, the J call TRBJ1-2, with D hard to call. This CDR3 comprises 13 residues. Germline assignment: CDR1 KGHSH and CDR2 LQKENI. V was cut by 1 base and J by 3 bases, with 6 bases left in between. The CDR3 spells CASSPRQDYGYTF. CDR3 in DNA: TGTGCCAGCTCACCACGGCAGGACTATGGCTACACCTTC.

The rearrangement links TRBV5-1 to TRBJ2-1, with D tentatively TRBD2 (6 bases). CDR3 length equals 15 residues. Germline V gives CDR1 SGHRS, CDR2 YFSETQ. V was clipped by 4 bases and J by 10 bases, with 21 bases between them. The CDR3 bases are TGCGCCAGCAGCCCGGCCGCCCGGATAGCGGAAGAGCAGTTCTTC. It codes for CASSPAARIAEEQFF.

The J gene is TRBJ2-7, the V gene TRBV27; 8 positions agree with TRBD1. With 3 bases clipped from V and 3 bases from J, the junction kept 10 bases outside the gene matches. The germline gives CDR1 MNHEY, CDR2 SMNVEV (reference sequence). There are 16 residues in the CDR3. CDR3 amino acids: CASSFLGQGLLYEQYF. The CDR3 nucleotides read TGTGCCAGCAGTTTCCTTGGACAGGGTCTCCTCTACGAGCAGTACTTC.